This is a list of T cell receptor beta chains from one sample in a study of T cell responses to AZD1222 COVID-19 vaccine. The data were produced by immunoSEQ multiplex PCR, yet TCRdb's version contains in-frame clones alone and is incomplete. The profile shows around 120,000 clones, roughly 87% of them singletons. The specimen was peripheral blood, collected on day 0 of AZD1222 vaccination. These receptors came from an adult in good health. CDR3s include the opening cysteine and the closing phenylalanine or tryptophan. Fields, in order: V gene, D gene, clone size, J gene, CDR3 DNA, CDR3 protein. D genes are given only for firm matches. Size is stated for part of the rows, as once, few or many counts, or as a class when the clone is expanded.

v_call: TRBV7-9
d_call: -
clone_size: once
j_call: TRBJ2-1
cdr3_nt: TGTGCCAGCAGCCGTGACAGGTACAATGAGCAGTTCTTC
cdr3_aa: CASSRDRYNEQFF

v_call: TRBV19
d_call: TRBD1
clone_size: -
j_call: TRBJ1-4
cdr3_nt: TGTGCCAGTAGCTCCCTACCGGGACAGATGAATGAAAAACTGTTTTTT
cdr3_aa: CASSSLPGQMNEKLFF

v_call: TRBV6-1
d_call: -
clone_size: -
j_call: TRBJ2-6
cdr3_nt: TGTGCCAGCAGTCTGGACAGCTCTGGGGCCAACGTCCTGACTTTC
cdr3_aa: CASSLDSSGANVLTF

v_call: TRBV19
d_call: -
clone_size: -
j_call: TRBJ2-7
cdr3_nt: TGTGCCAGTAGTATCTCGACAGGCGCTTACGAGCAGTACTTC
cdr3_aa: CASSISTGAYEQYF

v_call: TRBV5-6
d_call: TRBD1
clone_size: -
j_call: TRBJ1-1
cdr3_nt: TGTGCCAGCAGCCTGCGACAGGGGGCGAAAAACACTGAAGCTTTCTTT
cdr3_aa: CASSLRQGAKNTEAFF

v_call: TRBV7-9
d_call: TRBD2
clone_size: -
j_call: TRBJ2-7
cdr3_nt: TGTGCCAGCAGCTCCGGACTAGCGGAGTCCTACGAGCAGTACTTC
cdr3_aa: CASSSGLAESYEQYF

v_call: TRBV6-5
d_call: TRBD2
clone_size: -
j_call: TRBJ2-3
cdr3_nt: TGTGCCAGCAGTTATTTCCAGCGGGAGACAGATACGCAGTATTTT
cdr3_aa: CASSYFQRETDTQYF

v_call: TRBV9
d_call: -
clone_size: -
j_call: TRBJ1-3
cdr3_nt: TGTGCCAGCAGCGCCTCGTTGGTCTCTGGAAACACCATATATTTT
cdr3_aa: CASSASLVSGNTIYF

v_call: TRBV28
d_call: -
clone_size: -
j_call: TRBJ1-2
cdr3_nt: TGTGCCAGCAGTTGGGAAACCTATGGCTACACCTTC
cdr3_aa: CASSWETYGYTF

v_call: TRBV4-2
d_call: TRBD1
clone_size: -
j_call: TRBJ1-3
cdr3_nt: TGTGCCAGCAGCCAACCCCCGGGATGGCAGGGGGGGTACACCATATATTTT
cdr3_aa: CASSQPPGWQGGYTIYF

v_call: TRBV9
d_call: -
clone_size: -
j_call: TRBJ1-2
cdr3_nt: TGTGCCAGCAGCGTTACCCATGACAGTAACTATGGCTACACCTTC
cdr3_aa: CASSVTHDSNYGYTF

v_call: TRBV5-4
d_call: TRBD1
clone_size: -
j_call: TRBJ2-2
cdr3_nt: TGTGCCAGCAGCTCAGGACAGGGGGCCGACACCGGGGAGCTGTTTTTT
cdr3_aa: CASSSGQGADTGELFF

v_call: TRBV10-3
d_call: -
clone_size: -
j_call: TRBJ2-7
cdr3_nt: TGTGCCATCAGTGAGTCGTTGAAACAGACCTACGAGCAGTACTTC
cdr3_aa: CAISESLKQTYEQYF

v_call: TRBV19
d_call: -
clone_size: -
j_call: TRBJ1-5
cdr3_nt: TGTGCCAGTAGTATAGCCAGCGCTTATAGCAATCAGCCCCAGCATTTT
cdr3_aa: CASSIASAYSNQPQHF

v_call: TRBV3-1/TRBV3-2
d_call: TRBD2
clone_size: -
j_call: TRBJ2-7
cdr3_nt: TGTGCCAGCACCGCACTAGCGGATTCCTACGAGCAGTACTTC
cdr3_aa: CASTALADSYEQYF

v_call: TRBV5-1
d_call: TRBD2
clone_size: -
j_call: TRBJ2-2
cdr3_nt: TGCGCCAGCAGCTTGGCTAGCGGGGGAAACACCGGGGAGCTGTTTTTT
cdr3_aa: CASSLASGGNTGELFF

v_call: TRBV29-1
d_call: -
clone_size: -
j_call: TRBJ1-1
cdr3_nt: TGCAGCGGGGGGGACGGATACACTGAAGCTTTCTTT
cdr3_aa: CSGGDGYTEAFF

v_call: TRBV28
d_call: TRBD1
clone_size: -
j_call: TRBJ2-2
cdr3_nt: TGTGCAGGGGGCTTGGTAACCGGGGAGCTGTTTTTT
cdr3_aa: CAGGLVTGELFF

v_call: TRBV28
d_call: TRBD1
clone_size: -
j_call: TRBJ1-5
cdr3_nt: TGTGCCAGCAGTTTAAGGTGGGACAGGGTTAACCATCAGCCCCAGCATTTT
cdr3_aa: CASSLRWDRVNHQPQHF

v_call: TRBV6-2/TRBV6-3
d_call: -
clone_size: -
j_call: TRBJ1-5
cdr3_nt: TGTGCCAGCAGTTACTCGGGCAGTAGCAATCAGCCCCAGCATTTT
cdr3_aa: CASSYSGSSNQPQHF

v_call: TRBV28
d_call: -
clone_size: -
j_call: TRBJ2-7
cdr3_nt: TGTGCCACCCACGGGCACTCCTACGAGCAGTACTTC
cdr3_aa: CATHGHSYEQYF

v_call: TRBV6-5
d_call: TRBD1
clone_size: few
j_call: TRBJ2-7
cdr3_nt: TGTGCCAGCAGCCGATGGACAGGGAACGAGCAGTACTTC
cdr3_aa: CASSRWTGNEQYF

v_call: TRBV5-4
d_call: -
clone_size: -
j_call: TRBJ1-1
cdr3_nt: TGTGCCAGCAGCACGGGCGAAGGGGTGAACACTGAAGCTTTCTTT
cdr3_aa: CASSTGEGVNTEAFF

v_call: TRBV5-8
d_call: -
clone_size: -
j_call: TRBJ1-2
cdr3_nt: TGTGCCAGCAGCCCGGTGGCAGGATCTAACTATGGCTACACCTTC
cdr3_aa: CASSPVAGSNYGYTF

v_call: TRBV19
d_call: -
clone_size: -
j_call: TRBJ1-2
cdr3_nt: TGTGCCAGTAGTATCCTAGGCCAGGCAGGGGCCACCTTC
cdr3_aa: CASSILGQAGATF

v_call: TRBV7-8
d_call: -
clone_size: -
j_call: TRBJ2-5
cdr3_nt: TGTGCCAGCAGCGGACCGGGCGAGACCCAGTACTTC
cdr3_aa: CASSGPGETQYF

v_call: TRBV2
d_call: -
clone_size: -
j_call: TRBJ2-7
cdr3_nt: TGTGCCAGCAAGTTTTTGCGGGGGACAAGATACGAGCAGTACTTC
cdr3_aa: CASKFLRGTRYEQYF

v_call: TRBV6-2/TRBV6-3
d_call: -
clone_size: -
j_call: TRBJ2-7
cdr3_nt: TGTGCCAGCAGTTACTCGACCCGGTCGTACGAGCAGTACTTC
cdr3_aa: CASSYSTRSYEQYF

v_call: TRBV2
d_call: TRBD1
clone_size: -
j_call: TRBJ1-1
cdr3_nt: TGTGCCAGAGCGGACAGGTCGACTGAAGCTTTCTTT
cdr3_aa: CARADRSTEAFF

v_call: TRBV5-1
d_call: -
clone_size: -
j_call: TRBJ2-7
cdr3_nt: TGCGCCAGCAGCTTGTCCCGACAAAACGAGCAGTACTTC
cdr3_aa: CASSLSRQNEQYF

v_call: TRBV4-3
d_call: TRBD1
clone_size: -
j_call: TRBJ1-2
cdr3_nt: TGCGCCAGCAGCCCGGACAGGGGGATCTATGGCTACACCTTC
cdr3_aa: CASSPDRGIYGYTF

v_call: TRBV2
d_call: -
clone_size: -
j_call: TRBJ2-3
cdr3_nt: TGTGCCAGCAGTGGAGGGGGGCAGGCTCCCACAGATACGCAGTATTTT
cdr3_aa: CASSGGGQAPTDTQYF

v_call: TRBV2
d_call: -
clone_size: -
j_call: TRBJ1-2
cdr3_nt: TGTGCCAGCAGTGGAAAATTAGGAGCATATGGCTACACCTTC
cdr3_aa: CASSGKLGAYGYTF

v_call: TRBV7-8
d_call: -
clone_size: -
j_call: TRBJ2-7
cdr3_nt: TGTGCCAGCAGCTCACCCGGGGACTCCACCTACGAGCAGTACTTC
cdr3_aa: CASSSPGDSTYEQYF

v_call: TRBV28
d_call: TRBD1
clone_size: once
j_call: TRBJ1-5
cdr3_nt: TGTGCCAGCAGACCCATGGACAGGGGGCCCAATCAGCCCCAGCATTTT
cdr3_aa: CASRPMDRGPNQPQHF

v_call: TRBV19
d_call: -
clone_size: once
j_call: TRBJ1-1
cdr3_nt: TGTGCCAGTAGGATCGGGGAAACTGAAGCTTTCTTT
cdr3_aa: CASRIGETEAFF

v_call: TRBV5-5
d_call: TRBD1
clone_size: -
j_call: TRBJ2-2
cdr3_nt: TGTGCCAGCAGGTTGTCCCTTTTGCGGACAGGGGGTGCCGGGGAGCTGTTTTTT
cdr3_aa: CASRLSLLRTGGAGELFF

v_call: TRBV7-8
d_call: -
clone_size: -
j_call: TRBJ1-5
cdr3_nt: TGTGCCAGCAGCTTAGGGATCGGCGCCCCCCGCAGTCAGCCCCAGCATTTT
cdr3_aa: CASSLGIGAPRSQPQHF

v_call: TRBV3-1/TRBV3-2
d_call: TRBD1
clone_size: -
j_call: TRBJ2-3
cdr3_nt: TGTGCCAGCAGCCCAGGGACAGCTAAGATCCTCACAGATACGCAGTATTTT
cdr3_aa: CASSPGTAKILTDTQYF

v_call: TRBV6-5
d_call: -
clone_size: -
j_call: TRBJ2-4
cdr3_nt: TGTGCCAGCAGTAAGTTGGAGGGAAACATTCAGTACTTC
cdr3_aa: CASSKLEGNIQYF

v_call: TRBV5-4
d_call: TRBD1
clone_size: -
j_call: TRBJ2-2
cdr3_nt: TGTGCCAGCAGCCAAGGGACAGGGGGAACCGGGGAGCTGTTTTTT
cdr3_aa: CASSQGTGGTGELFF

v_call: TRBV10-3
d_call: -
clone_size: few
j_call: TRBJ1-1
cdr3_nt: TGTGCCATCAGTCTAGGGGGAACTGAAGCTTTCTTT
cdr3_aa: CAISLGGTEAFF

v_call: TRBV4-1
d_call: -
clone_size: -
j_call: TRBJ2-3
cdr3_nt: TGCGCCAGCAGCCAAGATCCAGGGGAGGGCACAGATACGCAGTATTTT
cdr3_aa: CASSQDPGEGTDTQYF

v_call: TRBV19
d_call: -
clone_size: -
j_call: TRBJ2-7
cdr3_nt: TGTGCCAGTAGAGGTGACCCCCCCTACGAGCAGTACTTC
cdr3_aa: CASRGDPPYEQYF

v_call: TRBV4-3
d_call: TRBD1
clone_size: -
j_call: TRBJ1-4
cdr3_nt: TGCGCCAGCAGCCGGCTAACAGGGGGCGCAGATGAAAAACTGTTTTTT
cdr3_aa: CASSRLTGGADEKLFF

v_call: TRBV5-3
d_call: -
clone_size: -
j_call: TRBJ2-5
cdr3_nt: TGTGCCAGAAGCTGGGGAAGATTGGTTACAAGCGGGGAGGGGGAGGAGACCCAGTACTTC
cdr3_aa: CARSWGRLVTSGEGEETQYF

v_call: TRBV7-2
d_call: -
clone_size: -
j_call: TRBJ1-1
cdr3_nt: TGTGCCAGCAGCCCCTACGGAGGGGGGCTCGGGAACACTGAAGCTTTCTTT
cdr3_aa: CASSPYGGGLGNTEAFF

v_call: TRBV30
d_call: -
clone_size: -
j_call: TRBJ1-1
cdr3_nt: TGTGCCTGGAGTGCGCACACTGAAGCTTTCTTT
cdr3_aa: CAWSAHTEAFF

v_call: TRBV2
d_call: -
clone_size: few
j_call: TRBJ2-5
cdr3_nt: TGTGCCAGCATTTGGTCCTTGCAAGAGACCCAGTACTTC
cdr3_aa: CASIWSLQETQYF

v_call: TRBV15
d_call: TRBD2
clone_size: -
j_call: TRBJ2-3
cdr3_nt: TGTGCCACCAGCAGAGTAAGCGGGACCGCCGAAGATACGCAGTATTTT
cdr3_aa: CATSRVSGTAEDTQYF

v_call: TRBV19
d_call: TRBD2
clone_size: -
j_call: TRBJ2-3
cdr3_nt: TGTGCCAGTAGTATATTGGGGACTAGACATAGCACAGATACGCAGTATTTT
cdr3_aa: CASSILGTRHSTDTQYF

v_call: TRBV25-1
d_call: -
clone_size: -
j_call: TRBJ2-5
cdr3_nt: TGTGCCAGCAGTGAGGCTAGGGAGACCCAGTACTTC
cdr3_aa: CASSEARETQYF

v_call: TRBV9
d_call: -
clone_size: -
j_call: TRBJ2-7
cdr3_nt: TGTGCCAGCAGCCTTCTAGCTTACTCCTACGAGCAGTACTTC
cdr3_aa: CASSLLAYSYEQYF

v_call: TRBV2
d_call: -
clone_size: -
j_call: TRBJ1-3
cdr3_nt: TGTGCCAGCAGTGAAGCTCAGGGGACGGTCATATATTTT
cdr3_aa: CASSEAQGTVIYF